The entry that follows covers one TCR beta chain sequence. With 4 bases clipped from V and 5 bases from J, the junction kept 4 bases outside the gene matches. The CDR3 length is 13 residues. The sample comes from a study of blood T cell repertoires in COVID-19. The overall study: The United States, Italy and Spain supplied acute and convalescent COVID-19 samples. Sample material is recorded as cDNA or gDNA derived from T cells, B-cell-depleted T cells, or PBMCs.

As handled by the study authors: Estimation of nucleated cell counts was performed using reference gene primer amplification. Generated by immunoSEQ multiplex PCR, the TCRdb table keeps only in-frame clones and is missing some. The D gene and trimming were derived from the DNA, and the V and J assignments and clone size from that table. The table has fewer than 250,000 clones, around 80% seen once. The rearrangement uses TRBV12-3 or TRBV12-4 and TRBJ2-5; 7 bases fit TRBD2. This clonotype was obtained from a woman between 50 and 59 years old with acute or convalescent COVID-19. The sequenced material came from peripheral blood. The DNA for the CDR3 is TGTGCCAGCAGTTCCGGGAGGAGGGAGACCCAGTACTTC. Its translation: CASSSGRRETQYF.